Listed below are T cell receptor beta chains from one sample, sequenced in a study of cytomegalovirus exposure and HLA in healthy donors. Assay: immunoSEQ multiplex PCR; the TCRdb copy retains only in-frame clones and omits some. The sample has 150,000 to 200,000 clones, 84% seen once. Sequences were obtained from PBMCs. The receptors here all came from a girl between 10 and 17 years old in good health and CMV-seropositive. Both conserved end residues are part of each CDR3. The D gene is left open where the match is weak. Rows may omit the clone size; those that give it use once, few, many or a size class.

d_call	clone_size	v_call	j_call	cdr3_aa	cdr3_nt
NA	NA	TRBV6-5	TRBJ1-1	CASSQGNTEAFF	TGTGCCAGCAGTCAGGGAAACACTGAAGCTTTCTTT
TRBD1	few	TRBV6-4	TRBJ1-1	CASRTTGAGTEAFF	TGTGCCAGCAGGACGACAGGGGCGGGCACTGAAGCTTTCTTT
NA	NA	TRBV2	TRBJ1-5	CASKQGNIANQPQHF	TGTGCCAGCAAACAGGGTAATATAGCCAATCAGCCCCAGCATTTT
TRBD2	NA	TRBV11-2	TRBJ2-1	CASKDGGLAGVRNEQFF	TGTGCCAGCAAGGACGGGGGTCTAGCGGGGGTCAGGAATGAGCAGTTCTTC
TRBD1	NA	TRBV9	TRBJ2-2	CASSVAAGGWTGELFF	TGTGCCAGCAGCGTAGCGGCAGGGGGTTGGACCGGGGAGCTGTTTTTT
NA	NA	TRBV6-1	TRBJ2-1	CASSEAIGTPYNEQFF	TGTGCCAGCAGTGAAGCTATCGGGACACCGTACAATGAGCAGTTCTTC
TRBD2	NA	TRBV4-2	TRBJ2-3	CASSPGLGVSDTQYF	TGTGCCAGCAGCCCGGGACTAGGTGTGTCAGATACGCAGTATTTT
TRBD1	NA	TRBV12-5	TRBJ1-1	CASGLVNRQGGVVNTEAFF	TGTGCTAGTGGTTTGGTCAATAGACAGGGCGGGGTGGTGAACACTGAAGCTTTCTTT
TRBD1	NA	TRBV6-5	TRBJ1-2	CASSTGGGFNYGYTF	TGTGCCAGCAGCACAGGGGGCGGGTTTAACTATGGCTACACCTTC
TRBD1	NA	TRBV25-1	TRBJ1-1	CASTQGFVTEAFF	TGTGCCAGTACACAGGGGTTTGTCACTGAAGCTTTCTTT
NA	NA	TRBV5-6	TRBJ1-1	CASSLDTGSNTEAFF	TGTGCCAGCAGCTTGGATACGGGGTCCAACACTGAAGCTTTCTTT
TRBD1	NA	TRBV28	TRBJ1-1	CASSPGTGGNTEAFF	TGTGCCAGCAGTCCCGGGACAGGGGGGAACACTGAAGCTTTCTTT
TRBD1	NA	TRBV6-5	TRBJ1-5	CASRQGANQPQHF	TGTGCCAGCAGACAGGGGGCCAATCAGCCCCAGCATTTT
TRBD1	NA	TRBV25-1	TRBJ1-6	CASRDRGNSPLHF	TGTGCCAGCCGGGACAGGGGTAATTCACCCCTCCACTTT
NA	few	TRBV2	TRBJ2-1	CASSAGTSSYNEQFF	TGTGCCAGCAGTGCGGGGACTTCCTCCTACAATGAGCAGTTCTTC
TRBD2	few	TRBV9	TRBJ2-2	CASSVDWTSLGGELFF	TGTGCCAGCAGCGTAGATTGGACTAGCCTAGGTGGGGAGCTGTTTTTT
NA	NA	TRBV5-1	TRBJ2-7	CASSSSGVTYEQYF	TGCGCCAGCAGCTCATCAGGGGTGACCTACGAGCAGTACTTC
NA	few	TRBV18	TRBJ1-2	CASSPAGNYGYTF	TGTGCCAGCTCACCGGCAGGGAACTATGGCTACACCTTC
NA	NA	TRBV19	TRBJ1-2	CASMAGGSYGYTF	TGTGCCAGTATGGCGGGAGGGTCCTACGGCTACACCTTC
NA	NA	TRBV30	TRBJ1-1	CAWRLTGRRTSAFF	TGTGCCTGGAGGTTAACAGGGAGACGAACTTCGGCTTTCTTT
TRBD1	NA	TRBV7-2	TRBJ2-7	CASSLQGTGFDLPSYEQYF	TGTGCCAGCAGCTTACAAGGGACAGGGTTTGACCTTCCCTCCTACGAGCAGTACTTC
TRBD1	NA	TRBV7-2	TRBJ1-2	CASSLLPGQGHGYTF	TGTGCCAGCAGCCTACTACCGGGACAGGGCCATGGCTACACCTTC
NA	NA	TRBV7-3	TRBJ2-2	CASSSPSGGTGELFF	TGTGCCAGCAGCTCGCCGAGTGGGGGGACCGGGGAGCTGTTTTTT
TRBD1	NA	TRBV7-8	TRBJ2-7	CASSSRQGTYEQYF	TGTGCCAGCAGCTCAAGACAGGGGACCTACGAGCAGTACTTC
TRBD1	NA	TRBV5-6	TRBJ2-5	CASSLGTGAREQYF	TGTGCCAGCAGCTTGGGGACAGGGGCGCGTGAGCAGTACTTC
NA	NA	TRBV6-5	TRBJ1-1	CATGGHNTEAFF	TGTGCCACTGGGGGACATAACACTGAAGCTTTCTTT
NA	once	TRBV4-2	TRBJ2-7	CASSQGSYGESEQYF	TGTGCCAGCAGCCAGGGTTCCTACGGGGAAAGCGAGCAGTACTTC